This TCR beta chain was identified in a study of blood T cell repertoires in COVID-19. For the study at large: From T cells, B-cell-depleted T cells, or PBMCs came the material, which was cDNA or gDNA.

The CDR3 loop spans 16 amino acids. The germline V gene has CDR1 KGHDR and CDR2 SFDVKD. The V segment lost 4 bases and the J segment 2 bases; nucleotides outside the gene matches: 8. Study processing details: By means of reference gene primer amplification, nucleated cell counts were estimated. Libraries were prepared by immunoSEQ multiplex PCR; TCRdb keeps only in-frame clonotypes and omits some of them. The DNA was the basis for D and trimming; V, J and clone size are from that table. The data contain about 59,000 clones, around 80% of them singletons. The specimen was peripheral blood. This receptor was obtained from a man in his fifties or sixties with acute or convalescent COVID-19. The chain combines TRBV24-1 with TRBJ2-3; 7 bases match TRBD2. The CDR3 region is CATSDLKRGYTDTQYF. The CDR3 DNA reads TGTGCCACCAGTGACCTCAAGCGGGGCTACACAGATACGCAGTATTTT.